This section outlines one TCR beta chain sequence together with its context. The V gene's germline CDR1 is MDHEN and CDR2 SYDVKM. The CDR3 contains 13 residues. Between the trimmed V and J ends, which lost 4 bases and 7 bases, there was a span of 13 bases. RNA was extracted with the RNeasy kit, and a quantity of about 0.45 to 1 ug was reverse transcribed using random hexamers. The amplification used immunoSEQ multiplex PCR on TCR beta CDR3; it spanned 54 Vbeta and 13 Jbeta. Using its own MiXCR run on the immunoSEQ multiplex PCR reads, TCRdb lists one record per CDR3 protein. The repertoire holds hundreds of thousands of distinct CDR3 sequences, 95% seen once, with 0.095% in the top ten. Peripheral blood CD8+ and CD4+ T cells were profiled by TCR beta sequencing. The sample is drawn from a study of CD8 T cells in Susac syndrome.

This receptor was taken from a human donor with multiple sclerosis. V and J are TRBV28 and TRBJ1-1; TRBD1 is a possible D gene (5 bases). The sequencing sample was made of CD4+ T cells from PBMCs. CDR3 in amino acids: CASSSQDELEAFF. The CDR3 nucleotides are TGTGCCAGCAGTTCACAGGACGAACTTGAAGCTTTCTTT.